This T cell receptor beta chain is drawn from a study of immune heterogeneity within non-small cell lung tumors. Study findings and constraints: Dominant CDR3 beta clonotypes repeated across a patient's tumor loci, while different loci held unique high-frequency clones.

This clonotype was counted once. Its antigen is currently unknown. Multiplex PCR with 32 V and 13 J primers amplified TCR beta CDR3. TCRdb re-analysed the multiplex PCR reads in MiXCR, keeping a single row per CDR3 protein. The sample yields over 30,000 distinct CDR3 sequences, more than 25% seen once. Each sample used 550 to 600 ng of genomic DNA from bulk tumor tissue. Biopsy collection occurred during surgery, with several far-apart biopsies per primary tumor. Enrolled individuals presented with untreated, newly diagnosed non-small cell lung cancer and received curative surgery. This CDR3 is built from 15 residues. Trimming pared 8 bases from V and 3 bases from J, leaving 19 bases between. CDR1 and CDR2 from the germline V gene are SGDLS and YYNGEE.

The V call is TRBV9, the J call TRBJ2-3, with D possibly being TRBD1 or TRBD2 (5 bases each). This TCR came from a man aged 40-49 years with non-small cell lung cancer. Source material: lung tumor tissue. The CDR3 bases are TGTGCCAGTAGCCGGGGTGGGGGTCGGACAGATACGCAGTATTTT. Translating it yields CASSRGGGRTDTQYF. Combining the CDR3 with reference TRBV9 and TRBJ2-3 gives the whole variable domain DSGVTQTPKHLITATGQRVTLRCSPRSGDLSVYWYQQSLDQGLQFLIQYYNGEERAKGNILERFSAQQFPDLHSELNLSSLELGDSALYFCASSRGGGRTDTQYFGPGTRLTVL.